This TCR beta chain comes out of a study of a mutant IDH1 vaccine in newly diagnosed glioma. Looking at the study overall: The start of vaccination came 4-6 weeks after radiotherapy alone, or with temozolomide cycles.

The length of the CDR3 is 13 residues. V lost 3 bases and J lost 6; bases outside the gene matches: 5. CDR1 is SEHNR and CDR2 is FQNEAQ in the germline V gene (reference sequence). General observations from the study: Top-clonotype changes in peripheral T cells seemed unrelated to pseudoprogression.

Generated by immunoSEQ multiplex PCR, the TCRdb table keeps only in-frame clones and is missing some. This repertoire shows 50,000 to 60,000 clones, about 77% found once; its top ten account for about 5.2%. On this clone itself: Its antigen remains unknown.

Time point indicated: week 5, during vaccination. Each dose delivered 300 ug of mutant IDH1 20-mer peptide subcutaneously with imiquimod. This TCR was sampled from a man in his fifties with glioma. Sequenced material: PBMCs, taken from a glioma patient whose treatment included an IDH1 peptide vaccine. This chain joins TRBV7-9 and TRBJ2-7; 7 bases match TRBD1. For the CDR3, the DNA is TGTGCCAGCAGCTTCCGACAGGGCGCCGAGCAGTACTTC. Protein product: CASSFRQGAEQYF.